These 18 T cell receptor beta chains came from one sample sequenced in a study of T cell responses to AZD1222 COVID-19 vaccine. Method: immunoSEQ multiplex PCR; TCRdb's copy keeps in-frame clones and lacks some. The profile shows about 180,000 clones, more than 80% of them singletons. The sequences come from peripheral blood, collected on day 0 of AZD1222 vaccination. These receptors were collected from an adult in good health.

The rearrangement uses TRBV30 and TRBJ2-3; no definite D call. Germline V lookup: CDR1 GTSNPN, CDR2 SVGIG (reference sequence). The CDR3 extends over 11 amino acids. V lost 3 bases and J lost 10, with 11 bases in between. The CDR3 protein is CAWSAGVSQYF. As DNA, the CDR3 is TGTGCCTGGAGCGCCGGAGTTTCGCAGTATTTT.

This chain uses TRBV18 with TRBJ2-3; TRBD2 might be the D (5 bases). The ends were cut back, 2 bases at V and 1 base at J, with 13 bases in the middle. CDR1 is KGHSH and CDR2 is LQKENI in the germline V gene. This CDR3 region has 16 residues. In nucleotides, the CDR3 is TGTGCCAGCTCACCATCAACTGTTAGCGGCACAGATACGCAGTATTTT. Translated: CASSPSTVSGTDTQYF.

The J gene is TRBJ2-2, the V gene TRBV7-8; TRBD1 might be the D (6 bases). The V end was cut by 5 bases, the J end by 2 bases, with 9 bases between. Germline values: CDR1 SGHVS, CDR2 FQNEAQ. The CDR3 runs to 14 residues. The CDR3 reads CASSRTVNTGELFF. CDR3 sequence (DNA): TGTGCCAGCAGCCGGACAGTTAACACCGGGGAGCTGTTTTTT.

V and J are TRBV5-5 and TRBJ2-7, with D possibly being TRBD1 (5 bases). V dropped 1 base and J dropped 4 bases, with 12 bases sitting between them. The germline V gene has CDR1 SGHKS and CDR2 YYEKEE (reference sequence). CDR3 length: 14 amino acids. Written as DNA, the CDR3 is TGTGCCAGCAGCTTGAGGGGCTTCACATACGAGCAGTACTTC. The encoded protein is CASSLRGFTYEQYF.

The CDR3 sequence: CASSQLWGDSPLHF. In DNA, the CDR3 is TGTGCCAGCAGCCAACTTTGGGGTGATTCACCCCTCCACTTT. The rearrangement uses TRBV3-1 (or the pseudogene TRBV3-2) and TRBJ1-6; D is unclear. This CDR3 has 14 residues. V lost 2 bases to trimming and J lost 8 bases, with 10 bases between them. Germline assignment: CDR1 LGHDT and CDR2 YNNKEL (reference sequence).

The chain combines TRBV11-2 with TRBJ1-4; D uncertain. Trimming cost V 1 base and J 12 bases, with 12 bases left between them. The germline gives CDR1 SGHAT, CDR2 FQNNGV. This CDR3 contains 13 residues. CDR3 amino acids: CASSLVSQEELFF. The CDR3 nucleotides are TGTGCCAGCAGCTTAGTTTCTCAGGAGGAACTGTTTTTT.

The chain links TRBV24-1 to TRBJ2-5; a weak D match, TRBD1 (6 bases). Germline CDR1 is KGHDR and CDR2 is SFDVKD. Trimming took 3 bases from V and 1 from J, leaving 11 bases between them. The CDR3 runs 15 residues. CDR3 sequence: CATSDQGGPQETQYF. The CDR3 coding sequence is TGTGCCACCAGTGATCAAGGGGGACCCCAAGAGACCCAGTACTTC.

For this clone: This CDR3 is also generated by other DNA sequences in the sample. This chain links TRBV7-2 with TRBJ1-2; D is possibly TRBD1 (6 bases). Germline V gives CDR1 SGHTA, CDR2 FQGNSA. The germline V and J ends were trimmed by 3 bases and 1 base, with 9 bases remaining between them. CDR3 length equals 14 residues. The CDR3 DNA follows: TGTGCCAGCAGCTTGGGGGGCGGTAACTATGGCTACACCTTC. Protein: CASSLGGGNYGYTF.

V usage is TRBV5-1 and J usage is TRBJ2-3; TRBD1 aligns across 9 bases. The CDR3 has 14 residues. Per germline, CDR1 SGHRS and CDR2 YFSETQ. J was trimmed by 4 bases and V by 4 bases; bases with no gene match: 4. CDR3 protein: CASSLGQGPDTQYF. CDR3 nucleotide sequence: TGCGCCAGCAGCCTGGGACAGGGTCCAGATACGCAGTATTTT. The full variable domain, its missing parts supplied by reference TRBV5-1 and TRBJ2-3, is KAGVTQTPRYLIKTRGQQVTLSCSPISGHRSVSWYQQTPGQGLQFLFEYFSETQRNKGNFPGRFSGRQFSNSRSEMNVSTLELGDSALYLCASSLGQGPDTQYFGPGTRLTVL.

The gene calls are TRBV25-1 and TRBJ1-1, with a weak D call TRBD1 (5 bases). Germline CDR1 and CDR2: MGHDK and SYGVNS. The V end was cut by 5 bases, the J end by 8 bases, with 15 bases between. The CDR3 loop spans 13 amino acids. CDR3 residues: CASSRQGHLEAFF. CDR3 sequence (DNA): TGTGCCAGCAGTCGGCAGGGCCATCTCGAAGCTTTCTTT.

The rearrangement joins TRBV18 to TRBJ2-7; the D gene could be TRBD1 or TRBD2 (5 bases each). Germline-derived CDR1 and CDR2 are KGHSH and LQKENI. Trimming took 3 bases from V and 6 from J, leaving 21 bases between them. CDR3 length: 16 amino acids. The CDR3 loop is CASSPGTGTGSSEQYF. CDR3 coding DNA: TGTGCCAGCTCACCGGGCACAGGAACGGGGAGTAGCGAGCAGTACTTC.

The chain carries TRBV5-1 and TRBJ2-2; D not resolved. The CDR3 extends over 13 amino acids. V dropped 0 bases and J dropped 6 bases, with 6 bases sitting between them. Germline lookup yields CDR1 SGHRS and CDR2 YFSETQ. The CDR3 sequence is CASSLAPSGELFF. The CDR3 nucleotides are TGCGCCAGCAGCTTGGCCCCGTCCGGGGAGCTGTTTTTT.

The rearrangement uses TRBV3-1 (or the pseudogene TRBV3-2) and TRBJ1-1; D is unresolved. The CDR3 consists of 14 residues. Germline loops: CDR1 LGHDT, CDR2 YNNKEL (reference sequence). V lost 4 bases, J lost 3 bases, and 12 bases lay in between. The CDR3 region has the DNA TGTGCCAGCAGCCGCCGACTTCAGGACACTGAAGCTTTCTTT. It specifies CASSRRLQDTEAFF.

The CDR3 region has the DNA TGTGCCAGCAGCACAGCCTTCGGGTGTAGCGGGAGGGTGACTGAGCAGTTCTTC. This sequence encodes CASSTAFGCSGRVTEQFF. The gene calls are TRBV21-1 and TRBJ2-1; the table's TRBD2 call for D was not verified on the DNA. TRBV21-1 is annotated as a pseudogene. The CDR3 covers 18 residues.

This clone was counted a single time. The chain uses TRBV6-4 and TRBJ1-2, with D maybe TRBD1 (5 bases). This CDR3 spans 14 amino acids. V lost 4 bases, J lost 7 bases, and 16 bases lay in between. The V gene's germline CDR1 is MRHNA and CDR2 SNTAGT. DNA of the CDR3: TGTGCCAGCAGTGCAGATTTGGGGCGCGGTGGCTACACCTTC. Its protein product is CASSADLGRGGYTF.

V usage is TRBV30 and J usage is TRBJ2-2; 10 nucleotides align to TRBD2. CDR1 and CDR2 from the germline V gene are GTSNPN and SVGIG (reference sequence). Germline trimming cut 4 bases from V and 7 bases from J; bases unmatched to any gene: 6. This CDR3 is built from 14 residues. This chain's CDR3 is CAWKAGGPIGELFF. Written as DNA, the CDR3 is TGTGCCTGGAAAGCGGGAGGGCCAATCGGGGAGCTGTTTTTT.

The CDR3 loop is CASSLGQGGYGYTF. The CDR3 DNA follows: TGTGCCAGCAGTTTGGGACAGGGTGGCTATGGCTACACCTTC. This chain joins TRBV27 and TRBJ1-2, with 9 positions matching TRBD1. In germline, CDR1 is MNHEY, CDR2 SMNVEV (reference sequence). The junction had 3 bases not matched to a gene; V was cut back by 3 bases and J by 4 bases. The CDR3 extends over 14 amino acids.

The CDR3 region has the DNA TGTGCCAGCAGTTACCCAAGGGGGGACTTGACCGAAAAACTGTTTTTT. Residues: CASSYPRGDLTEKLFF. The V and J genes are TRBV6-2 or TRBV6-3 and TRBJ1-4; weak D call: TRBD1 (6 bases). Germline V gene data show CDR1 as MNHEY and CDR2 as SVGEGT. V was pared by 2 bases and J by 8 bases, with 18 bases between. This CDR3 contains 16 residues.